Each of the 22 T cell receptor beta chains below was sequenced from the same sample in a study of early T cells in non-severe SARS-CoV-2 infection. TCRdb re-called the 5' RACE reads through MiXCR, storing one row per CDR3 protein. The table lists over 20,000 distinct CDR3 sequences, around 5% of them singletons. Sequencing used whole blood. The receptor source for this set is an adult who was a healthcare worker with PCR-confirmed SARS-CoV-2 infection or an uninfected control (not recorded which).

This clonotype was observed a few times. The chain employs TRBV5-1 and TRBJ2-3; D might be TRBD2 (5 bases). Germline CDR1 is SGHRS and CDR2 is YFSETQ. V was cut by 0 bases and J by 0 bases, with 8 bases left in between. This CDR3 has 15 residues. The CDR3 protein is CASSLGASSTDTQYF. The CDR3 nucleotides are TGCGCCAGCAGCTTGGGCGCTAGCAGCACAGATACGCAGTATTTT.

This clonotype was seen ten or more times. The V gene is TRBV20-1, the J gene TRBJ2-1, with TRBD1 as a possible D gene (5 bases). Trimming removed 3 bases from V and 8 bases from J, with 8 bases in between. The germline V gene encodes CDR1 DFQATT and CDR2 SNEGSKA (reference sequence). CDR3 length equals 11 residues. The CDR3, as DNA: TGCAGTGCTAGCAGGGTAGATGAGCAGTTCTTC. Its translation is CSASRVDEQFF.

This chain links TRBV11-2 with TRBJ2-2, with a weak D call TRBD1 (6 bases). V shed 4 bases and J shed 6 bases, with 15 bases lying between them. CDR1 and CDR2 (germline): SGHAT, FQNNGV. The CDR3 is 15 amino acids. The CDR3 sequence: CASSSIRGNSGELFF. The DNA of the CDR3 is TGTGCCAGCAGCTCAATCAGGGGTAATTCCGGGGAGCTGTTTTTT.

J is TRBJ1-2 and V is TRBV4-1; 8 bases are a match to TRBD1. The CDR3 totals 14 residues. V was clipped by 1 base and J by 6 bases; unmatched bases: 4. Germline assignment: CDR1 MGHRA and CDR2 YSYEKL. The CDR3 DNA reads TGCGCCAGCAGCCAAGCGTACAGGGGGGATGGCTACACCTTC. It codes for CASSQAYRGDGYTF.

This clonotype has a count of ten or more. V and J are TRBV30 and TRBJ1-5; TRBD1 matches 9 bases. The CDR3 extends over 15 amino acids. Germline loops: CDR1 GTSNPN, CDR2 SVGIG (reference sequence). Trimming removed 2 bases from V and 7 bases from J; junction bases left unmatched: 9. CDR3 protein: CAWSSGTGSGQPQHF. CDR3 sequence (DNA): TGTGCCTGGAGTAGTGGGACAGGGAGCGGGCAGCCCCAGCATTTT. Full variable domain (remainder filled in from reference TRBV30 and TRBJ1-5): SQTIHQWPATLVQPVGSPLSLECTVEGTSNPNLYWYRQAAGRGLQLLFYSVGIGQISSEVPQNLSASRPQDRQFILSSKKLLLSDSGFYLCAWSSGTGSGQPQHFGDGTRLSIL.

This clonotype has a handful of counts. This chain uses TRBV10-2 with TRBJ1-6; D possibly corresponds to TRBD1 (5 bases). Trimming cost V 3 bases and J 6 bases, with 6 bases left between them. CDR3 length: 13 residues. Germline V gives CDR1 WSHSY, CDR2 SAAADI. CDR3 region: CASSDQGNSPLHF. The CDR3 DNA reads as TGCGCCAGCAGTGATCAGGGTAATTCACCCCTCCACTTT.

This clonotype was observed at least ten times. CDR3 coding DNA: TGTGCCAGCAGGGACGGACGGTACATCGATGAGCAGTTCTTC. Translation gives CASRDGRYIDEQFF. The chain recombines TRBV2 with TRBJ2-1; no reliable D call. The CDR3 has 14 amino acids. Germline lookup yields CDR1 SNHLY and CDR2 FYNNEI. Trimming left V 6 bases short and J 8 bases short, with 17 bases between.

This clonotype was observed many times. V is TRBV5-3 and J is TRBJ2-1, with 9 bases fitting TRBD2. TRBV5-3 is annotated as an ORF whose role is uncertain. J lost 8 bases, V lost 0 bases, and 6 bases had no gene match. This CDR3 is built from 15 residues. Here the CDR3 reads CARSLAFSGSYEQFF. The CDR3, as DNA: TGTGCCAGAAGCTTGGCGTTTAGCGGGAGTTATGAGCAGTTCTTC.

The chain has TRBV28 and TRBJ1-1; 7 bases are a match to TRBD1. In germline, CDR1 is MDHEN, CDR2 SYDVKM. V dropped 8 bases and J dropped 5; count of bases not matched to a gene: 14. The CDR3 has 15 residues. The DNA of the CDR3 is TGTGCCAGCCTCACTCAGGAGGGGGCGCGTACTGAAGCTTTCTTT. Amino acids: CASLTQEGARTEAFF.

This clonotype was picked up many times. This chain joins TRBV29-1 and TRBJ2-1; D not certain. The CDR3 has 11 amino acids. Trimming cost V 4 bases and J 7 bases, with 8 bases left between them. The germline CDR1 and CDR2 sequences are SQVTM and ANQGSEA. DNA of the CDR3: TGCAGCGTTGGTAGAAGTAATGAGCAGTTCTTC. It specifies CSVGRSNEQFF.

V and J are TRBV7-9 and TRBJ2-7; TRBD2 is a possible D gene (6 bases). The CDR3 totals 13 residues. V lost 5 bases and J 4 bases, leaving 12 bases between the germline ends. Germline CDR1 reads SEHNR; CDR2 reads FQNEAQ (reference sequence). The CDR3 loop is CASSGDGRYEQYF. The DNA for the CDR3 is TGTGCCAGCAGCGGCGACGGGAGATACGAGCAGTACTTC.

V usage is TRBV2 and J usage is TRBJ1-1; 9 positions agree with TRBD1. Unmatched junction bases numbered 7, after V lost 5 bases and J lost 6 bases. The CDR3 is 14 residues long. The germline V gene has CDR1 SNHLY and CDR2 FYNNEI. CDR3 nucleotides: TGTGCCAGCAGTATAATACAGGGGGCCGCTGAAGCTTTCTTT. This encodes CASSIIQGAAEAFF.

This clonotype was observed many times. J is TRBJ2-1 and V is TRBV11-2; TRBD1 aligns across 7 bases. The CDR3 is 15 amino acids. The germline gives CDR1 SGHAT, CDR2 FQNNGV. The V gene end was trimmed by 5 bases and the J gene end by 6 bases; junction bases not matched to a gene: 10. This CDR3 reads CASSPPGGERNEQFF. CDR3 sequence (DNA): TGTGCCAGCAGCCCCCCAGGGGGAGAACGCAATGAGCAGTTCTTC.

This clonotype was seen many times. The chain is built from TRBV11-2 and TRBJ2-3; 11 nucleotides agree with TRBD2. The CDR3 loop spans 16 amino acids. The junction had 5 bases not matched to a gene; V was cut back by 4 bases and J by 2 bases. Per the germline V gene, CDR1 is SGHAT and CDR2 is FQNNGV. CDR3 protein: CASSSLAGGFTDTQYF. CDR3 DNA: TGTGCCAGCAGCTCGCTAGCGGGGGGATTCACAGATACGCAGTATTTT.

Ten or more counts support this clonotype. This chain links TRBV28 with TRBJ2-1; the match to TRBD2 covers 11 bases. The CDR3 spans 16 residues. Trimming removed 2 bases from V and 8 bases from J; junction bases left unmatched: 8. The germline gives CDR1 MDHEN, CDR2 SYDVKM. The CDR3 nucleotides are TGTGCCAGCAGTTTACCCCTAGCGGGAGGTCGGTATGAGCAGTTCTTC. This codes for CASSLPLAGGRYEQFF.

This clonotype was detected many times. The chain combines TRBV2 with TRBJ2-7; D tentatively reads TRBD1 or TRBD2 (6 bases each). The V and J ends lost 8 bases and 4 bases respectively, with 24 bases between them. The CDR3 loop spans 16 amino acids. The germline gives CDR1 SNHLY, CDR2 FYNNEI. CDR3 sequence (DNA): TGTGCCAGCGGTTGGTATTTATCCGGGGGCAGGTACGAGCAGTACTTC. Amino acids: CASGWYLSGGRYEQYF.

There are a few counts of this clonotype. This chain connects TRBV30 to TRBJ1-4; D gene ambiguous. Trimming removed 0 bases from V and 4 bases from J, with 15 bases in between. CDR3 length equals 16 residues. Per germline, CDR1 GTSNPN and CDR2 SVGIG (reference sequence). The CDR3 DNA sequence: TGTGCCTGGAGTGTACCAGTGGGAGGAGTTAATGAAAAACTGTTTTTT. This translates into CAWSVPVGGVNEKLFF.

This chain uses TRBV3-1 with TRBJ2-3; the D gene is possibly TRBD2 (7 bases). This CDR3 comprises 15 residues. V shed 3 bases and J shed 0 bases, with 10 bases lying between them. The V gene's germline CDR1 is LGHDT and CDR2 YNNKEL (reference sequence). The CDR3 DNA is TGTGCCAGCAGCCACGGGGGGCCGAGCACAGATACGCAGTATTTT. Protein product: CASSHGGPSTDTQYF.

In this sample, this clonotype is medium-sized. V and J are TRBV14 and TRBJ2-3, with D perhaps matching TRBD1 or TRBD2 (5 bases each). The CDR3 totals 13 residues. Trimming left V 4 bases short and J 8 bases short, with 13 bases between. CDR1 is SGHDN and CDR2 is FVKESK in the germline V gene. CDR3 sequence (DNA): TGTGCCAGCAGCCGATCAGGGAGCGGTACGCAGTATTTT. It is translated as CASSRSGSGTQYF.

This clonotype was seen ten or more times. The J gene is TRBJ2-3, the V gene TRBV20-1, with D unresolved. The CDR3 contains 12 residues. CDR1 and CDR2 (germline): DFQATT, SNEGSKA (reference sequence). V was trimmed by 6 bases and J by 2 bases, leaving 9 bases between them. The CDR3 sequence: CSAPDITDTQYF. The CDR3 coding sequence is TGCAGTGCGCCGGATATCACAGATACGCAGTATTTT.

This clonotype is deemed medium-sized. The chain carries TRBV2 and TRBJ2-1; 10 bases line up with TRBD1. The V and J ends lost 5 bases and 6 bases, in that order; junction bases with no gene match: 13. Germline values: CDR1 SNHLY, CDR2 FYNNEI. This CDR3 has 17 amino acids. The CDR3 DNA sequence: TGTGCCAGCAGTCGCCCTTTGGGGACAGGGGAAGGCAATGAGCAGTTCTTC. This translates into CASSRPLGTGEGNEQFF.

In this sample, this clonotype turned up many times. The gene calls are TRBV12-3 or TRBV12-4 and TRBJ1-6; the D is unclear. The V end lost 3 bases, the J end lost 10 bases, and 10 bases lay between the germline ends. The CDR3 has 13 residues. CDR3 sequence reads: CASSFQVRSPLHF. As DNA, the CDR3 is TGTGCCAGCAGTTTTCAGGTCAGGTCACCCCTCCACTTT.